A single sample is the source of the 29 T cell receptor beta chains below, sequenced in a study of T cell responses to AZD1222 COVID-19 vaccine. The protocol was immunoSEQ multiplex PCR, while the TCRdb copy is restricted to in-frame clones and leaves out a portion. The sample contains around 140,000 clones, 91% of which appear only once. The specimen was peripheral blood, collected 28 days after the second dose of the MenACWY control vaccine. These receptors originate from an adult who received the MenACWY meningococcal vaccine as a control.

Concerning this clone itself: The junction shows a germline mismatch at one end, possibly a read error. This chain links TRBV7-7 with TRBJ2-1; 7 positions match TRBD2. The germline V gene has CDR1 SSHAT and CDR2 FNYEAQ (reference sequence). This CDR3 region has 16 residues. The DNA of the CDR3 is TGTGCTAGCAGCTTAGCGGGCAGAAGCTCCTACAATGAGCAGTTCTTC. This sequence encodes CASSLAGRSSYNEQFF.

This rearrangement joins TRBV28 to TRBJ1-2; no definite D call. V lost 3 bases to trimming and J lost 4 bases, with 12 bases between them. Germline loops: CDR1 MDHEN, CDR2 SYDVKM. The CDR3 has 14 amino acids. The CDR3, as DNA: TGTGCCAGCAGTTTGGGAATAGGAATCTATGGCTACACCTTC. Its translation is CASSLGIGIYGYTF.

J is TRBJ2-5 and V is TRBV6-5; no reliable D call. V lost 2 bases, J lost 0 bases, and 7 bases lay in between. The CDR3 extends over 14 amino acids. The germline V gene encodes CDR1 MNHEY and CDR2 SVGAGI. The CDR3 DNA reads TGTGCCAGCAGTTACAACGGCCACCAAGAGACCCAGTACTTC. The encoded protein is CASSYNGHQETQYF.

This clone turned up a few times. The chain recombines TRBV6-2 or TRBV6-3 with TRBJ2-1; 9 bases agree with TRBD2. Germline-derived CDR1 and CDR2 are MNHEY and SVGEGT. The junction had 7 bases not matched to a gene; V was cut back by 2 bases and J by 14 bases. CDR3 length: 13 residues. This CDR3 is CASSYGVSGREFF. The CDR3 bases are TGTGCCAGCAGTTACGGGGTTAGCGGGAGAGAGTTCTTC.

In this sample, this clone turned up once. The genes are TRBV7-8 and TRBJ2-7; no clear D gene. The CDR3 extends over 14 amino acids. Germline V gene data show CDR1 as SGHVS and CDR2 as FQNEAQ. V was shortened by 5 bases and J by 0 bases, with 11 bases between the two germline ends. CDR3 DNA sequence: TGTGCCAGCAGCAAGGAGTGGGTCTCCTACGAGCAGTACTTC. Protein sequence: CASSKEWVSYEQYF.

The chain recombines TRBV29-1 with TRBJ2-3; no definite D call. Germline assignment: CDR1 SQVTM and CDR2 ANQGSEA. The CDR3 contains 13 residues. Trimming pared 8 bases from V and 2 bases from J, leaving 14 bases between. CDR3 region: CSTGQSLTDTQYF. The CDR3 DNA follows: TGCAGCACTGGGCAGTCGCTCACAGATACGCAGTATTTT.

The chain is built from TRBV4-1 and TRBJ2-5; 9 bases line up with TRBD1. The V segment lost 1 base and the J segment 3 bases; nucleotides outside the gene matches: 3. This CDR3 contains 15 residues. Germline V gene sequence: CDR1 MGHRA, CDR2 YSYEKL. CDR3 in DNA: TGCGCCAGCAGCCAAGCACGACAGGGGGAAGAGACCCAGTACTTC. Encoded protein: CASSQARQGEETQYF.

The V and J genes are TRBV29-1 and TRBJ1-1, with TRBD1 matching 8 bases. The CDR3 has 15 residues. Per germline, CDR1 SQVTM and CDR2 ANQGSEA. With 5 bases clipped from V and 2 bases from J, the junction kept 10 bases outside the gene matches. The CDR3 loop reads CSVLPGQEANTEAFF. CDR3 DNA: TGCAGCGTTTTACCGGGACAGGAGGCAAACACTGAAGCTTTCTTT.

This chain connects TRBV28 to TRBJ2-7; 7 bases align to TRBD1. This CDR3 spans 15 amino acids. Unmatched junction bases numbered 11, after V lost 3 bases and J lost 6 bases. Germline V CDR1 and CDR2: MDHEN, SYDVKM. The CDR3 coding sequence is TGTGCCAGCAGTTTCTCGACAGGGTTTCTCGGCGAGCAGTACTTC. Residues: CASSFSTGFLGEQYF.

The chain joins TRBV14 to TRBJ1-2; a possible D gene is TRBD1 (5 bases). Between the trimmed V and J ends, which lost 2 bases and 7 bases, there was a span of 14 bases. In germline, CDR1 is SGHDN, CDR2 FVKESK. The CDR3 totals 14 residues. The CDR3 region is CASSQSSGELGYTF. The CDR3 DNA reads TGTGCCAGCAGCCAATCATCGGGGGAACTTGGCTACACCTTC.

This chain joins TRBV11-2 and TRBJ2-3; 8 bases align to TRBD2. The CDR3 loop spans 17 amino acids. Trimming removed 5 bases from V and 1 base from J; junction bases left unmatched: 11. Germline CDR1 SGHAT, CDR2 FQNNGV. The CDR3 reads CASSPLLGGGRTDTQYF. The CDR3 bases are TGTGCCAGCAGCCCTCTCCTTGGCGGGGGGCGCACAGATACGCAGTATTTT.

This clone was seen just once. This chain links TRBV25-1 with TRBJ2-5; tentative D call: TRBD1 (5 bases). Between the trimmed V and J ends, which lost 3 bases and 5 bases, there was a span of 7 bases. CDR1 and CDR2 from the germline V gene are MGHDK and SYGVNS. The length of the CDR3 is 12 residues. CDR3: CASSDYRETQYF. CDR3 DNA sequence: TGTGCCAGCAGTGACTACAGGGAGACCCAGTACTTC.

The chain uses TRBV7-2 and TRBJ2-7, with TRBD2 matching over 8 bases. The CDR3 is made up of 15 amino acids. The ends lost 2 bases at V and 2 bases at J; junction bases unmatched: 5. CDR1 and CDR2 (germline): SGHTA, FQGNSA. Written as DNA, the CDR3 is TGTGCCAGCAGCTTATCGGGAGGGCCCGCCTACGAGCAGTACTTC. Its protein is CASSLSGGPAYEQYF.

This clone has only a few counts. This chain joins TRBV10-1 and TRBJ1-2, with D possibly matching TRBD1 (6 bases). Germline-derived CDR1 and CDR2 are WNHNN and SYGVQD (reference sequence). The V and J ends lost 3 bases and 7 bases respectively, with 12 bases between them. There are 13 residues in the CDR3. The CDR3 nucleotides read TGCGCCAGCAGTGACCAGGGGCCGGTTGGCTACACCTTC. Translating gives CASSDQGPVGYTF.

V is TRBV20-1 and J is TRBJ1-5; D is undetermined. V dropped 3 bases and J dropped 13 bases, with 10 bases sitting between them. This CDR3 is 10 amino acids long. From germline, CDR1 is DFQATT and CDR2 SNEGSKA (reference sequence). CDR3 sequence: CSARGRRQHF. The DNA of the CDR3 is TGCAGTGCTAGGGGCCGACGGCAGCATTTT.

The chain links TRBV7-2 to TRBJ1-1, with TRBD1 matching 7 bases. The CDR3 consists of 14 residues. Germline V gives CDR1 SGHTA, CDR2 FQGNSA. J was trimmed by 4 bases and V by 5 bases; bases with no gene match: 7. CDR3 residues: CASSNRRGSTEAFF. The CDR3 DNA is TGTGCCAGCAGCAATCGCAGGGGGAGCACTGAAGCTTTCTTT.

This clone has a single count. The V and J genes are TRBV7-9 and TRBJ2-2, with D perhaps TRBD1 (5 bases). Trimming stripped 6 bases from V and 7 bases from J, with 15 bases between. The CDR3 has 14 amino acids. The germline gives CDR1 SEHNR, CDR2 FQNEAQ (reference sequence). CDR3 nucleotide sequence: TGTGCCAGCAGTAAATGGGGCGCAGGCGGGGAGCTGTTTTTT. Protein sequence: CASSKWGAGGELFF.

The sample holds a few counts of this clone. V usage is TRBV3-1 (or the pseudogene TRBV3-2) and J usage is TRBJ1-3; no clear D. V dropped 1 base and J dropped 2 bases, with 9 bases sitting between them. The length of the CDR3 is 15 residues. Germline V gives CDR1 LGHDT, CDR2 YNNKEL (reference sequence). Here the CDR3 DNA reads TGTGCCAGCAGCCAAGCAAGTGGGGCTGGAAACACCATATATTTT. Its protein product is CASSQASGAGNTIYF.

This sequence joins TRBV24-1 and TRBJ2-7; D is unclear. Per germline, CDR1 KGHDR and CDR2 SFDVKD. The CDR3 has 11 residues. V lost 1 base and J 5 bases, leaving 2 bases between the germline ends. The CDR3 reads CATSDLDEQYF. The DNA for the CDR3 is TGTGCCACCAGTGATTTAGACGAGCAGTACTTC.

V is TRBV3-1 (or the pseudogene TRBV3-2) and J is TRBJ1-2; TRBD1 is a possible D gene (6 bases). V lost 4 bases, J lost 4 bases, and 10 bases lay in between. Per germline, CDR1 LGHDT and CDR2 YNNKEL (reference sequence). This CDR3 is 13 amino acids long. CDR3 coding DNA: TGTGCCAGCAGCCCGGGGGCCCTCTATGGCTACACCTTC. Translated: CASSPGALYGYTF.

The rearrangement joins TRBV6-5 to TRBJ2-3; D gene ambiguous. The germline CDR1 and CDR2 sequences are MNHEY and SVGAGI. V dropped 7 bases and J dropped 3 bases, with 14 bases sitting between them. This CDR3 spans 14 amino acids. The CDR3: CASKPGGGTDTQYF. Written as DNA, the CDR3 is TGTGCCAGCAAACCAGGTGGTGGTACAGATACGCAGTATTTT.

This chain links TRBV30 with TRBJ2-7; no clear D gene. V was pared by 0 bases and J by 0 bases, with 6 bases between. This CDR3 is 13 amino acids long. Per germline, CDR1 GTSNPN and CDR2 SVGIG (reference sequence). The CDR3 bases are TGTGCCTGGAGTGTACAGATCTCCTACGAGCAGTACTTC. This codes for CAWSVQISYEQYF. Full variable domain (remainder filled in from reference TRBV30 and TRBJ2-7): SQTIHQWPATLVQPVGSPLSLECTVEGTSNPNLYWYRQAAGRGLQLLFYSVGIGQISSEVPQNLSASRPQDRQFILSSKKLLLSDSGFYLCAWSVQISYEQYFGPGTRLTVT.

The rearrangement links TRBV6-5 to TRBJ2-3, with D perhaps being TRBD1 or TRBD2 (5 bases each). The V end lost 7 bases, the J end lost 2 bases, and 13 bases lay between the germline ends. Germline values: CDR1 MNHEY, CDR2 SVGAGI. The CDR3 length is 14 residues. For the CDR3, the DNA is TGTGCCAGCATGTGGGGGAGCCCCACAGATACGCAGTATTTT. Its translation: CASMWGSPTDTQYF.

This rearrangement joins TRBV19 to TRBJ2-1; perhaps TRBD2 as D (5 bases). From germline, CDR1 is LNHDA and CDR2 SQIVND (reference sequence). The V and J ends lost 1 base and 2 bases respectively, with 9 bases between them. The length of the CDR3 is 15 residues. This chain's CDR3 is CASSIGTSAYNEQFF. The CDR3 nucleotides read TGTGCCAGTAGTATAGGGACTTCTGCCTACAATGAGCAGTTCTTC.

The rearrangement uses TRBV3-1 (or the pseudogene TRBV3-2) and TRBJ2-1; D gene unclear. Germline assignment: CDR1 LGHDT and CDR2 YNNKEL (reference sequence). CDR3 length: 12 amino acids. Deletions cut 0 bases from V and 15 bases from J, with 12 bases between. The CDR3 DNA sequence: TGTGCCAGCAGCCAAGATGTAGGAAAGGCGTTCTTC. This translates into CASSQDVGKAFF.

The CDR3 bases are TGTGCCAGCACGACCAGCTCCTACAATGAGCAGTTCTTC. It specifies CASTTSSYNEQFF. The chain has TRBV3-1 (or the pseudogene TRBV3-2) and TRBJ2-1; D uncertain. This CDR3 region has 13 residues. Trimming left V 7 bases short and J 0 bases short, with 7 bases between. Germline V gene lookup returns CDR1 LGHDT and CDR2 YNNKEL (reference sequence).

This sequence joins TRBV9 and TRBJ2-3; D unresolved. The CDR3 has 12 amino acids. The V and J ends lost 0 bases and 4 bases respectively, with 3 bases between them. The germline V gene has CDR1 SGDLS and CDR2 YYNGEE. The CDR3 sequence: CASSVGPDTQYF. The CDR3 DNA is TGTGCCAGCAGCGTAGGCCCAGATACGCAGTATTTT.

This clone has a handful of counts. V usage is TRBV10-3 and J usage is TRBJ2-2; maybe TRBD1 (6 bases). CDR1 ENHRY and CDR2 SYGVKD come from the germline V gene. Trimming shortened V by 9 bases and J by 2 bases, and 13 bases separated the two germline ends. CDR3 size: 14 residues. The chain's CDR3 is CAIGGKGNTGELFF. The DNA of the CDR3 is TGTGCCATAGGGGGAAAGGGTAACACCGGGGAGCTGTTTTTT.

J is TRBJ2-7 and V is TRBV5-5, with D possibly called TRBD1 or TRBD2 (6 bases each). Trimming pared 3 bases from V and 4 bases from J, leaving 17 bases between. CDR3 length equals 15 residues. The germline V gene encodes CDR1 SGHKS and CDR2 YYEKEE (reference sequence). CDR3 sequence reads: CASSWVEGGRYEQYF. CDR3 bases: TGTGCCAGCAGCTGGGTTGAGGGGGGACGGTACGAGCAGTACTTC. Drawing the rest from reference TRBV5-5 and TRBJ2-7, the complete variable domain is DAGVTQSPTHLIKTRGQQVTLRCSPISGHKSVSWYQQVLGQGPQFIFQYYEKEERGRGNFPDRFSARQFPNYSSELNVNALLLGDSALYLCASSWVEGGRYEQYFGPGTRLTVT.